This T cell receptor beta chain came from a study of OX40 agonist ivuxolimab in advanced cancers. Whole-study findings and limits: Clonal expansion by week 6 occurred in CD4+ and CD8+ blood T cells (at 0.1 to 3.0 mg/kg). Some patients who did not respond also had low normalized T-cell clonal expansion. On average, CD8+ T cells showed a greater number of expanded clones than CD4+.

The CDR3 sequence is 14 residues long. The V end lost 5 bases, the J end lost 3 bases, and 12 bases lay between the germline ends. The V gene's germline CDR1 is SGHNT and CDR2 YENEEA. TCRdb's table, derived via immunoSEQ multiplex PCR, lists solely in-frame clones and lacks some. The sample consists of 55,000 to 65,000 clones, over 80% of them appearing once. Comment on this clone: Its antigen is unidentified.

This rearrangement joins TRBV11-3 to TRBJ2-3; D is ambiguous. This receptor was taken from an adult with an advanced solid tumor such as melanoma, head and neck, liver or kidney cancer. The sequenced sample was CD4+ or CD8+ T cells sorted from blood, obtained in a trial of the OX40 agonist ivuxolimab. Here the CDR3 DNA reads TGTGCCAGCAGCCCCCATCGAGCTACAGATACGCAGTATTTT. Protein product: CASSPHRATDTQYF.